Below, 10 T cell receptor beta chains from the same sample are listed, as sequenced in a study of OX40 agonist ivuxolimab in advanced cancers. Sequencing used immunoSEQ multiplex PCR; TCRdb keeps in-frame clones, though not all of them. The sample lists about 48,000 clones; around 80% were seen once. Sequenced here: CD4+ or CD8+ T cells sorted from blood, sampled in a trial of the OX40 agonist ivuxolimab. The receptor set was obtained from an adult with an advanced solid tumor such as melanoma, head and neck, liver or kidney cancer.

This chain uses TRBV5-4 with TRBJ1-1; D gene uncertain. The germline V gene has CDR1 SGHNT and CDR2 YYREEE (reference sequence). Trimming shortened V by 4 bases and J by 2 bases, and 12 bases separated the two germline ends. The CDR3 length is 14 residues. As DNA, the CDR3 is TGTGCCAGCAGCCAAGAAGGGTATAACACTGAAGCTTTCTTT. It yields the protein CASSQEGYNTEAFF.

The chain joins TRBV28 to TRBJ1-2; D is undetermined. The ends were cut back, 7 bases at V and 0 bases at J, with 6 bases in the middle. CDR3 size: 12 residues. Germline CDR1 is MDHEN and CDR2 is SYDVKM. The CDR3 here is CASTGANYGYTF. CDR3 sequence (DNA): TGTGCCAGCACTGGGGCTAACTATGGCTACACCTTC.

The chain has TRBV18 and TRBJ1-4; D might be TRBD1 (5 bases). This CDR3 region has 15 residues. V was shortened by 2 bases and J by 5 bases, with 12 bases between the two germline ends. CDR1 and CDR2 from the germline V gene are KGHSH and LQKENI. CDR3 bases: TGTGCCAGCTCACCAGCCCGGGACGAAAATGAAAAACTGTTTTTT. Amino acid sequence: CASSPARDENEKLFF.

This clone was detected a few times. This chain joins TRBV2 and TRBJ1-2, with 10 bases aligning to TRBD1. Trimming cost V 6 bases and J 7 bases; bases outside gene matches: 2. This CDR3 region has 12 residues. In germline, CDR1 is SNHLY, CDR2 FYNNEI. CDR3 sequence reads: CASRGQGSGYTF. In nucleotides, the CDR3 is TGTGCCAGCAGGGGACAGGGGAGTGGCTACACCTTC.

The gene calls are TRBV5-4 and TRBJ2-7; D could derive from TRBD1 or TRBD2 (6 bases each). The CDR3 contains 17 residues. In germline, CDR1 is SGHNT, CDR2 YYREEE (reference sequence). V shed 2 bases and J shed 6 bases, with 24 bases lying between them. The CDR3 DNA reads TGTGCCAGCAGCTTACCCGGGGTCTCGGGGGCGGGGCGCGAGCAGTACTTC. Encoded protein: CASSLPGVSGAGREQYF.

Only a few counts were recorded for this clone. CDR3 sequence reads: CASSEGPSEQYV. The CDR3 coding sequence is TGTGCCAGCAGTGAAGGGCCATCTGAGCAGTACGTC. This rearrangement joins TRBV6-1 to TRBJ2-7; D ambiguous. Germline V gene data show CDR1 as MNHNS and CDR2 as SASEGT. The germline V and J ends were trimmed by 1 base and 7 bases, with 8 bases remaining between them. The CDR3 length is 12 residues.

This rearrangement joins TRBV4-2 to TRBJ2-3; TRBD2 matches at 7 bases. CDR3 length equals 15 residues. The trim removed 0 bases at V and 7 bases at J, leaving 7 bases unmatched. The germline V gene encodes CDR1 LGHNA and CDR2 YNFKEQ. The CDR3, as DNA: TGTGCCAGCAGCCAAGACCGACTAGCTTCCAATACGCAGTATTTT. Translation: CASSQDRLASNTQYF.

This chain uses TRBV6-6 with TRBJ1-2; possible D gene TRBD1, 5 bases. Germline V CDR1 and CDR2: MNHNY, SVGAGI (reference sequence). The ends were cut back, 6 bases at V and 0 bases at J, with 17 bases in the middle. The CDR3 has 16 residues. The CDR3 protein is CASRRGGDSANYGYTF. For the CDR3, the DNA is TGTGCCAGCAGACGTGGGGGGGATTCAGCTAACTATGGCTACACCTTC.

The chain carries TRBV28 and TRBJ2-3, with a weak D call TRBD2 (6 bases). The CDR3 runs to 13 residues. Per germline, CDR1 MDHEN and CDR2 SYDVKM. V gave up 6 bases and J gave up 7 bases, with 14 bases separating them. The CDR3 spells CASSLRLAYTQYF. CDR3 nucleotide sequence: TGTGCCAGCAGCCTTCGCCTAGCGTATACGCAGTATTTT.

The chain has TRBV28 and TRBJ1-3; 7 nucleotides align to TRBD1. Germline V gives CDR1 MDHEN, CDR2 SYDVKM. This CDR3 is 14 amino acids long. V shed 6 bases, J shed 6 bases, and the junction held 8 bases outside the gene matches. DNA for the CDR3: TGTGCCAGCAGAACAGACAGGGAAGAAAACACCATATATTTT. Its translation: CASRTDREENTIYF.